The source of this TCR beta chain is a study of shared clonotypes between healthy human individuals (dated by TCRdb to about 2020). Regarding the research as a whole: The cohort included a few men and a couple of women between 18 and 49 years of age. Per donor, three plates each were used for CD4 naive and CD4 memory, two for CD8 naive, and one for CD8 memory. The study deeply sequenced blood TCR repertoires of about 5 healthy adults to estimate repertoire size and the extent of clonotype sharing between individuals. To increase sequencing depth and limit assay-specific biases, different laboratories used diverse techniques to prepare libraries and sequence TCR repertoires. Between about 0.8 and 8.9 billion PBMCs per donor were obtained by leukapheresis. Overall study outcomes, separate from this receptor: Sampling was restricted to blood, and TCR repertoires in tissues likely differ from the TCR repertoires found in blood. When a handful of donors were compared, the shared fraction of clonotypes was 5% to 6.5% for naive CD4, around 3.6% for naive CD8, roughly 2.3% for memory CD4, and less than 0.45% for memory CD8. Pairwise subsampling indicated that sequencing depth was expected to affect the degree of clonotype sharing among donors. Naive subsets generally had larger estimated clonotype richness than memory subsets. The small number of donors limited the genetic and exposure-history diversity represented. Clonotypes shared by all four sorted-subset donors showed higher generation probabilities than non-shared clonotypes. Even with the large sequencing depth, rarefaction of the sorted-subset datasets indicated that sequencing was incomplete.

Notes on this clone: Its antigen is unknown. It has no much larger one-base neighbor in the sample; base qualities were not kept.

CD8 naive samples were CD45RO-negative cells positively selected for CCR7, giving a CD45RA+CCR7+ population that excluded TemRA cells. The donors were healthy, HIV-negative adults who had no recently reported acute infections or vaccinations. Every donor was a Caucasian adult living in Nashville, Tennessee, USA. Blood was collected by leukapheresis, and PBMCs were isolated by Ficoll-Histopaque density gradient centrifugation and then cryopreserved in liquid nitrogen vapor phase. Analytical flow cytometry was used to check the purity and quantity of every magnetically sorted T cell population. Genomic DNA was isolated from each sorted fraction and quantified by UV absorbance on a Nanodrop 2000c. Using the deep immunoSEQ assay, TCR CDR3 regions were amplified from genomic DNA by multiplex PCR. For each cell subset, the extracted genomic DNA was distributed evenly across all wells of several immunoSEQ 96-well plates, and each plate served as one replicate. For sorted subsets, approximately 200 ng of genomic DNA, equivalent to roughly 33,000 T cell genomes, went into each replicate PCR. Purified libraries were measured with a Qubit 3.0 fluorometer, size-checked on a Bioanalyzer 2100, and measured again with the KAPA Library Quantification kit. Every immunoSEQ 96-well plate was sequenced on a separate single-read 150-cycle Illumina NextSeq 550 flow cell. The original pipeline was this. Because the immunoSEQ output included only junctional sequences and no quality scores, the filtering could not be the same as the filtering used for full-length reads. To assign V/J genes and CDR3, sequences were annotated against IMGT germline references using PyIR, a Python wrapper for IgBLAST v1.9. Reads with weak V/J assignments (E-value above 1e-6), missing CDR3, stop codons, out-of-frame junctions, or ambiguous translated residues were removed. V3J clonotypes were defined by identical inferred V gene, J gene, and CDR3 amino acid sequence. To compute the percentage overlap between repertoires, the number of shared unique clonotypes was divided by the size of the smaller repertoire. Richness of each repertoire was evaluated using RTK rarefaction, the Chao1 estimator, and Recon v2.1 estimates of unobserved clonotypes. Generation probabilities for all TCRbeta clonotypes obtained by the gDNA method from several donors were computed using OLGA. Held by TCRdb, this immuneACCESS table contains in-frame sequences only and omits some clones. Under half of the omission traces to an unresolved V gene where checked; the cause of the rest is unknown. For V, J and clone size, that table is used; D and trimming come from the DNA. This sample has about 800,000 clones in its table, and just over 95% of those were observed once. In total, the top ten clones hold about 0.25% of the sample.

The germline ends are 16 bases apart after V is trimmed by 7 bases and J by 4 bases. Spanning cysteine to phenylalanine, the CDR3 consists of 14 amino acids. Just the 42-base CDR3 DNA is kept, in frame starting at base 1. For CDR1 and CDR2, the germline V gene lists SNHLY and FYNNEI. The chain couples TRBV2 to TRBJ1-2, with the D gene not confidently named. The TCR originated in a man aged 25 to 45 in good health. The sample consisted of naive CD8+ T cells sorted from blood. This sample's cell subset or site label indicates: CD45RA+CCR7+. The CDR3 region: CASTELASSYGYTF. Read as DNA, the sequence is TGTGCCAGCACCGAATTGGCTTCAAGCTATGGCTACACCTTC.